Listed here is a single T cell receptor beta chain. This clone was detected once. Its antigen target is currently unknown. Per-nucleotide qualities are absent, and no much larger clonotype sits a single base away. Trimming removed 2 bases from V and 4 bases from J; the gene matches leave 8 bases unexplained. Including cysteine and phenylalanine, the CDR3 has 15 amino acids. CDR3 DNA is the only sequence kept; it has 45 bases, read in frame from the first base. According to the germline V gene (reference sequence), CDR1 reads SGHKS and CDR2 reads YYEKEE. This record belongs to a study of PD-L1 blockade in urothelial cancer (dated by TCRdb to 2016 to 2017). With regard to the full study: Every patient began therapy in about 2014 and was given atezolizumab 1,200 mg intravenously every 3 weeks. Blood samples were analyzed at two time points: 3 weeks after treatment start (second dose) and 6 weeks after treatment start. In the same patients, pretreatment tumors underwent whole exome sequencing and RNA sequencing in addition to TCR sequencing. Somatic, immune and clinical correlates of response to PD-L1 blockade with atezolizumab in urothelial cancer were the focus of an exploratory multi-omic analysis. Durable clinical benefit was defined as progression-free survival longer than 6 months, and TCR features were also tested against progression-free and overall survival. Patients had an ECOG performance status of 0 or 1 and had received between 0 and 3 prior chemotherapy regimens. Under 30 patients had pretreatment blood TCR-seq, about 25 had at least one posttreatment blood collection, and about 25 had tumor TCR-seq. About 85% of the roughly 29 patients were males with bladder-origin urothelial cancer, and about 65% of the 29 reported a prior smoking history. Blood samples gave a median of about 140,000 T cells and roughly 83,000 unique TCRs, with a median clonality of roughly 0.081. Durable clinical benefit was achieved by nine patients and was not achieved by 20 patients. Pretreatment tumor samples and matched peripheral blood, collected serially before and after atezolizumab treatment, underwent TCR sequencing.

Each PCR received spiked-in synthetic TCR analog templates so that absolute template abundance could be estimated from read counts. Using the immunoSEQ assay, TCRbeta CDR3 regions were amplified from genomic DNA with bias-controlled V and J gene primers. Sequencing of rearranged TCRbeta segments was performed at approximately 20X coverage. In the authors' own workflow: Sequencing errors were corrected by clustering and CDR3s were annotated against IMGT to assign V, D and J genes. Out-of-frame and stop-codon sequences were excluded, and only productive TCRbeta rearrangements were used in downstream analyses. To compute clonality, Shannon entropy was normalized by the log of the number of unique productive sequences and then subtracted from one. Clones differing between time points or between blood and tumor were identified using Fisher's exact test with Benjamini-Hochberg correction, with an adjusted p below 0.01 applied as the threshold. Imported from immuneACCESS, the table was reduced by TCRdb to in-frame sequences with V and J called. These copies leave out some clones; in studies compared against another copy, an unresolved V gene accounts for under half, and the cause of the remainder is not known. V and J calls and clone size come straight from that table; D and trimming were deduced from the DNA. A total of roughly 28,000 clones appear in this sample, about 85% of them only once. 3% of the sample belongs to the ten largest clones.

This sample's time point label indicates: peripheral blood 6 weeks after treatment start. A total of some 30 patients with locally advanced or metastatic urothelial carcinoma, treated at Memorial Sloan Kettering on a trial protocol, made up the cohort. Peripheral blood mononuclear cells were collected pretreatment and during treatment, with between 1 and 8 total time points per patient. The Qiagen DNeasy Blood extraction kit was used to purify genomic DNA from total PBMCs and from tumor samples. PBMCs were collected pretreatment and during treatment and were isolated and stored as previously described. The research as a whole found: Improved progression-free and overall survival was found to be associated with pretreatment peripheral blood TCR clonality below the median. Because of the small sample size (n ≈ 27) and the many exploratory analyses performed, the results are intended to be regarded as hypothesis-generating. Greater expansion of tumor-associated TCR clones in peripheral blood 3 weeks after the start of treatment was observed in patients with durable benefit (n of about 24, p = 0.022).

Recombination connected TRBV5-5 to TRBJ2-7; TRBD1 fits 8 bases in the junction. Sequencing was performed on PBMCs, taken around atezolizumab (anti-PD-L1) treatment. The TCR sequence derives from a man between 65 and 85 years old with urothelial cancer. The CDR3 protein is CASSFSDRVDYEQYF. The DNA reads TGTGCCAGCAGCTTTTCGGACAGGGTCGATTACGAGCAGTACTTC.